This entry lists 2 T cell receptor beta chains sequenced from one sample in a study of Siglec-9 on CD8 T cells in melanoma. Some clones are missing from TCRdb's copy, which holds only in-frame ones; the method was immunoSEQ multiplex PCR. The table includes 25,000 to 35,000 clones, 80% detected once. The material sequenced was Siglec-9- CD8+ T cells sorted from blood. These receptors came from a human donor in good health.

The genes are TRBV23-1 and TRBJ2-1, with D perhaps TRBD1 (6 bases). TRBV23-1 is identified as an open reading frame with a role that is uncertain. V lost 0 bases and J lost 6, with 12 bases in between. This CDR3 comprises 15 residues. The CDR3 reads CASSQSSGEVNEQFF. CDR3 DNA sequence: TGCGCCAGCAGTCAATCGTCAGGGGAAGTCAATGAGCAGTTCTTC.

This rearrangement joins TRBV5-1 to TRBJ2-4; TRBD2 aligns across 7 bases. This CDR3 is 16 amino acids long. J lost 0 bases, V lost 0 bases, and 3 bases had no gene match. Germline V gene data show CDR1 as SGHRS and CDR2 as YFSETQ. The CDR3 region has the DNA TGCGCCAGCAGCTTGGCGCTAGCGGAAGCCAAAAACATTCAGTACTTC. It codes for CASSLALAEAKNIQYF.